The rows below give T cell receptor beta chains drawn from one sample of a study of blood T cell repertoires in COVID-19. Sequencing was performed with immunoSEQ multiplex PCR; in TCRdb, only in-frame clones are kept and a portion is missing. The sample contains about 240,000 clones, around 84% of which appear only once. The specimen was peripheral blood. The receptors here all came from a woman aged 65 to 85 with active or convalescent COVID-19. CDR3s include the opening cysteine and the closing phenylalanine or tryptophan. Each record gives: J gene, V gene, CDR3 protein.

TRBJ1-2,TRBV12-1,CASSFFYLGGQKKNYGYTF
TRBJ2-1,TRBV6-2/TRBV6-3,CASSSPGGPMDEQFF
TRBJ1-3,TRBV5-1,CASSLEPRVSGNTIYF
TRBJ1-1,TRBV6-5,CASIRTGTSEAFF
TRBJ2-7,TRBV10-3,CAISESSQGAYEQYF
TRBJ1-1,TRBV7-2,CASSLGTGERAFF
TRBJ2-1,TRBV9,CASSTGGVSYNEQFF
TRBJ1-1,TRBV5-1,CASSLDRGSLAFF
TRBJ1-2,TRBV24-1,CATSDPGGYTF
TRBJ2-7,TRBV7-2,CASSLILEQYF
TRBJ1-1,TRBV5-8,CASSLGDRGRTEAFF
TRBJ2-3,TRBV19,CASSINARTDTQYF
TRBJ1-2,TRBV29-1,CSVTDRGPHGYTF
TRBJ2-3,TRBV6-6,CASSGEKGGTDTQYF
TRBJ1-1,TRBV9,CASSLLPGGNTEAFF
TRBJ2-2,TRBV11-2,CASSLRGLSAGELFF
TRBJ2-3,TRBV19,CASRTGSTDTQYF
TRBJ2-2,TRBV18,CASSQTGQDTGELFF
TRBJ1-5,TRBV27,CASSMTGGASNQPQHF
TRBJ1-1,TRBV6-5,CASSYSNAGGTEAFF
TRBJ2-7,TRBV10-3,CAISTRDRGGGEQYF
TRBJ2-5,TRBV7-9,CASSLDRGQATQYF
TRBJ1-2,TRBV29-1,CSAQTANYGYTF
TRBJ1-1,TRBV5-4,CASSQWNTEAFF
TRBJ2-5,TRBV10-2,CATREETQYF